The rows below give T cell receptor beta chains drawn from one sample of a study of post-analysis software for immune sequencing data. Using its own MiXCR run on the PCR reads, TCRdb lists one record per CDR3 protein. The table has around 440,000 distinct CDR3 sequences, 40% to 55% seen once. Specimen: blood. Source of these receptors: a girl aged 10 to 17 with multiple sclerosis. Both conserved end residues are part of each CDR3. D genes are given only for firm matches. Size values are once, few and many counts, or a class for expanded clones, and some rows have none.

>-|TRBV12-3/TRBV12-4|TRBJ2-3|-
CASKGPNTDTQYF
TGTGCCAGCAAGGGGCCGAACACAGATACGCAGTATTTT
>-|TRBV12-3/TRBV12-4|TRBJ2-5|-
CASSLRRQETQYF
TGTGCCAGCAGTTTAAGGAGGCAAGAGACCCAGTACTTC
>TRBD2|TRBV29-1|TRBJ2-7|many
CSVEVAGVSYEQYF
TGCAGCGTTGAAGTGGCGGGAGTCTCCTACGAGCAGTACTTC
>-|TRBV7-2|TRBJ2-7|few
CASSRPEGYEQYF
TGTGCCAGCAGCCGCCCCGAGGGGTACGAGCAGTACTTC
>TRBD1|TRBV7-2|TRBJ1-2|-
CASSHVDRDSYGYTF
TGTGCCAGCAGCCACGTAGACCGGGACAGCTATGGCTACACCTTC
>-|TRBV6-2/TRBV6-3|TRBJ2-2|-
CASSPRSNTGELFF
TGTGCCAGCAGTCCCAGGTCGAACACCGGGGAGCTGTTTTTT
>-|TRBV3-1|TRBJ1-1|-
CATTSGTRNTEAFF
TGTGCCACGACCTCCGGGACAAGGAACACTGAAGCTTTCTTT
>-|TRBV6-2/TRBV6-3|TRBJ2-1|-
CASSQGPGEVSYNEQFF
TGTGCCAGCAGTCAGGGACCGGGAGAGGTCTCCTACAATGAGCAGTTCTTC
>TRBD2|TRBV6-2/TRBV6-3|TRBJ2-1|few
CASSATGLRVGEQFF
TGTGCCAGCAGTGCCACGGGACTACGGGTGGGTGAGCAGTTCTTC
>-|TRBV5-5|TRBJ1-5|-
CASSFTGGSNQPQHF
TGTGCCAGCAGCTTTACAGGCGGAAGCAATCAGCCCCAGCATTTT
>TRBD1|TRBV12-3/TRBV12-4|TRBJ2-7|few
CASSASGGLDEQYF
TGTGCCAGCAGTGCCTCAGGGGGCTTGGACGAGCAGTACTTC
>-|TRBV12-3/TRBV12-4|TRBJ2-3|-
CATSSTDMQYF
TGTGCCACCTCTAGCACAGATATGCAATATTTT
>TRBD1|TRBV7-2|TRBJ1-6|few
CASRGDSNNSPLHF
TGTGCCAGCAGGGGGGACAGTAATAATTCACCCCTCCACTTT
>-|TRBV29-1|TRBJ2-7|-
CSVEGLGMYEQYF
TGCAGCGTTGAAGGGTTGGGGATGTACGAGCAGTACTTC
>TRBD1|TRBV16|TRBJ2-7|-
CASTQAGGQGWGEQYF
TGTGCCAGCACCCAGGCAGGCGGACAGGGATGGGGCGAGCAGTACTTC
>-|TRBV6-5|TRBJ2-6|-
CASSYDRTHFGGANVLTF
TGTGCCAGCAGTTACGACAGGACCCATTTCGGGGGGGCCAACGTCCTGACTTTC
>-|TRBV27|TRBJ1-1|-
CASSSPALQGLAFF
TGTGCCAGCAGTTCCCCAGCCTTACAGGGATTGGCTTTCTTT
>TRBD2|TRBV5-1|TRBJ2-3|few
CASSPLTTSGTDTQYF
TGCGCCAGCAGCCCTTTAACGACTAGCGGCACAGATACGCAGTATTTT
>-|TRBV28|TRBJ2-1|-
CASSSSKGYNEQFF
TGTGCCAGCAGTTCATCCAAGGGATACAATGAGCAGTTCTTC
>TRBD2|TRBV20-1|TRBJ2-7|-
CSARDEGGGARSYEQYF
TGCAGTGCTAGAGATGAGGGCGGGGGGGCTCGCTCCTACGAGCAGTACTTC
>TRBD1|TRBV6-1|TRBJ1-2|-
CASSQLGQPYGYTF
TGTGCCAGCAGCCAGCTGGGACAGCCCTATGGCTACACCTTC
>TRBD1|TRBV5-1|TRBJ1-2|-
CASSHPTRGRDGYTF
TGCGCCAGCAGCCACCCGACCAGGGGGCGTGATGGCTACACCTTC
>TRBD1|TRBV7-2|TRBJ1-6|few
CASSPETGDNSPLHF
TGTGCCAGCAGCCCAGAGACAGGGGATAATTCACCCCTCCACTTT
>TRBD1|TRBV20-1|TRBJ2-7|few
CSAQTGLLYEQYF
TGCAGTGCGCAGACAGGGCTCCTATACGAGCAGTACTTC
>TRBD2|TRBV7-3|TRBJ2-3|-
CTSSLTSAGEADTQYF
TGTACCAGCAGCTTAACTTCAGCGGGAGAAGCGGATACGCAGTATTTT
>-|TRBV12-3/TRBV12-4|TRBJ2-1|-
CASSFSWSYNEQFF
TGTGCCAGCAGTTTCTCCTGGAGCTACAATGAGCAGTTCTTC
>TRBD2|TRBV12-3/TRBV12-4|TRBJ2-7|few
CASSFGTSGSNEQYF
TGTGCCAGCAGTTTTGGGACTAGCGGGAGCAACGAGCAGTACTTC
>TRBD1|TRBV5-1|TRBJ1-2|-
CASSSKGQGASNYGYTF
TGCGCCAGCAGCTCGAAGGGACAGGGGGCCTCTAACTATGGCTACACCTTC
>-|TRBV2|TRBJ1-2|few
CASSEAAGSGYGYTF
TGTGCCAGCAGTGAAGCGGCTGGGTCTGGCTATGGCTACACCTTC
>TRBD1|TRBV5-1|TRBJ1-1|-
CASSPGTGGGNTEAFF
TGCGCCAGCAGCCCCGGGACAGGGGGTGGGAACACTGAAGCTTTCTTT
>-|TRBV19|TRBJ1-5|-
CASQDRSNPSNQPQHF
TGTGCCAGTCAGGACAGAAGCAACCCTAGCAATCAGCCCCAGCATTTT
>-|TRBV20-1|TRBJ2-5|few
CSYHPRRETQYF
TGCAGCTACCACCCGCGGAGAGAGACCCAGTACTTC
>TRBD1|TRBV28|TRBJ2-5|-
CASSKPGQGTRETQYF
TGTGCCAGCAGTAAACCGGGACAGGGGACTAGAGAGACCCAGTACTTC
>TRBD2|TRBV5-5|TRBJ2-3|-
CASSLEAAGIGTDTQYF
TGTGCCAGCAGCCTGGAAGCAGCGGGGATTGGCACAGATACGCAGTATTTT
>TRBD2|TRBV28|TRBJ2-3|once
CASSSRGETTDTQYF
TGTGCCAGCAGTTCACGGGGGGAAACCACAGATACGCAGTATTTT
>-|TRBV10-3|TRBJ1-1|-
CAISVDSLNTEAFF
TGTGCCATCAGTGTAGACAGTCTGAACACTGAAGCTTTCTTT
>-|TRBV20-1|TRBJ2-1|-
CSARRGWNYNEQFF
TGCAGTGCTAGGAGGGGGTGGAACTACAATGAGCAGTTCTTC
>TRBD1|TRBV12-3/TRBV12-4|TRBJ2-7|-
CASTAWDSYEQYF
TGTGCCAGCACAGCGTGGGACAGCTACGAGCAGTACTTC
>TRBD2|TRBV7-2|TRBJ2-1|few
CASSLDRTSGAKEQFF
TGTGCCAGCAGCTTAGATCGGACTAGCGGGGCTAAGGAGCAGTTCTTC
>-|TRBV12-3/TRBV12-4|TRBJ2-6|once
CASSFTPSSGANVLTF
TGTGCCAGCAGTTTCACACCGAGCTCTGGGGCCAACGTCCTGACTTTC
>-|TRBV7-2|TRBJ2-3|-
CASSPQMASTDTQYF
TGTGCCAGCAGCCCTCAAATGGCTTCCACAGATACGCAGTATTTT
>TRBD2|TRBV12-3/TRBV12-4|TRBJ2-5|-
CTSSLSYSGLAGTQETQYF
TGTACCAGCAGTTTATCTTACTCAGGGCTAGCGGGGACCCAAGAGACCCAGTACTTC
>-|TRBV5-1|TRBJ1-5|-
CASSLMPGGYSQPQHF
TGCGCCAGCAGCTTGATGCCTGGGGGATATAGTCAGCCCCAGCATTTT
>-|TRBV20-1|TRBJ1-1|-
CSAPQGLVTNTEAFF
TGCAGTGCACCTCAGGGCCTAGTGACGAACACTGAAGCTTTCTTT
>-|TRBV7-8|TRBJ2-2|-
CANRTGFPSNTGELFF
TGTGCCAACCGGACCGGGTTCCCTTCGAACACCGGGGAGCTGTTTTTT